These 30 T cell receptor beta chains came from one sample sequenced in a study of cytomegalovirus exposure and HLA in healthy donors. The PCR ran on 60 Vbeta and 13 Jbeta primers. The data were produced by immunoSEQ multiplex PCR, yet TCRdb's version contains in-frame clones alone and is incomplete. The sample holds 130,000 or so clones, about 70% seen once. The sample consisted of PBMCs. The receptors derive from a woman aged 40-49 years in good health and CMV-seropositive.

The chain joins TRBV2 to TRBJ1-4; possibly TRBD1 for D (5 bases). The CDR3 consists of 14 residues. The germline V gene encodes CDR1 SNHLY and CDR2 FYNNEI. V was shortened by 7 bases and J by 4 bases, with 13 bases between the two germline ends. The CDR3 DNA reads as TGTGCCAGCACCCTGGACGGGGGTAATGAAAAACTGTTTTTT. It translates to CASTLDGGNEKLFF.

The V call is TRBV18, the J call TRBJ1-1; TRBD1 is a possible D gene (6 bases). The germline V gene encodes CDR1 KGHSH and CDR2 LQKENI. Between the trimmed V and J ends, which lost 2 bases and 3 bases, there was a span of 16 bases. The CDR3 loop spans 16 amino acids. CDR3 coding DNA: TGTGCCAGCTCACCAAGAACAGGGCGGACCGACACTGAAGCTTTCTTT. Translating gives CASSPRTGRTDTEAFF.

V and J are TRBV7-9 and TRBJ1-2; 7 bases agree with TRBD1. From germline, CDR1 is SEHNR and CDR2 FQNEAQ (reference sequence). This CDR3 is built from 13 residues. Losses at the gene ends were 5 bases for V and 6 bases for J; bases not matched to a gene: 6. For the CDR3, the DNA is TGTGCCAGCAGCCCGGTAGGGGGCCATGGCTACACCTTC. Protein: CASSPVGGHGYTF.

The gene calls are TRBV19 and TRBJ2-2; D uncertain. The CDR3 spans 14 residues. Germline V gives CDR1 LNHDA, CDR2 SQIVND (reference sequence). Trimming shortened V by 3 bases and J by 2 bases, and 7 bases separated the two germline ends. This CDR3 is CASSMWANTGELFF. The CDR3 region has the DNA TGTGCCAGTAGTATGTGGGCCAACACCGGGGAGCTGTTTTTT.

The CDR3 reads CASSQMGDWTGGHGYTF. The CDR3 DNA reads TGTGCCAGCAGCCAAATGGGGGATTGGACAGGGGGCCATGGCTACACCTTC. The chain links TRBV4-2 to TRBJ1-2, with 11 bases that match TRBD1. From germline, CDR1 is LGHNA and CDR2 YNFKEQ. This CDR3 has 17 amino acids. With 2 bases clipped from V and 6 bases from J, the junction kept 11 bases outside the gene matches.

Here the CDR3 DNA reads TGCGCCAGCAGCCAAGGGGAGGGCTACTATTCACCCCTCCACTTT. Translating gives CASSQGEGYYSPLHF. The V gene is TRBV4-1, the J gene TRBJ1-6; D not resolved. Germline V gene data show CDR1 as MGHRA and CDR2 as YSYEKL. Deletions cut 1 base from V and 8 bases from J, with 12 bases between. This CDR3 comprises 15 residues.

The V gene is TRBV7-3, the J gene TRBJ2-2, with D unresolved. CDR3 length equals 14 residues. CDR1 is SGHTA and CDR2 is FQGTGA in the germline V gene. V shed 3 bases and J shed 4 bases, with 9 bases lying between them. CDR3 sequence reads: CASSLVATTGELFF. The CDR3 DNA reads as TGTGCCAGCAGCTTGGTAGCTACCACCGGGGAGCTGTTTTTT.

This chain links TRBV28 with TRBJ1-4; tentative D call: TRBD1 (5 bases). The length of the CDR3 is 15 residues. Trimming left V 3 bases short and J 6 bases short, with 14 bases between. The germline gives CDR1 MDHEN, CDR2 SYDVKM. CDR3 loop: CASSLIWGEHEKLFF. DNA for the CDR3: TGTGCCAGCAGTTTGATTTGGGGGGAGCATGAAAAACTGTTTTTT. Full variable domain (outside the CDR3, taken from reference TRBV28 and TRBJ1-4): DVKVTQSSRYLVKRTGEKVFLECVQDMDHENMFWYRQDPGLGLRLIYFSYDVKMKEKGDIPEGYSVSREKKERFSLILESASTNQTSMYLCASSLIWGEHEKLFFGSGTQLSVL.

This clone is a singleton in its sample. The chain recombines TRBV2 with TRBJ1-1, with D perhaps TRBD1 (5 bases). The CDR3 covers 14 residues. Trimming shortened V by 4 bases and J by 3 bases, and 12 bases separated the two germline ends. CDR1 and CDR2 (germline): SNHLY, FYNNEI. The CDR3 coding sequence is TGTGCCAGCAGTGTGCAGGGAAGGGACACTGAAGCTTTCTTT. Protein sequence: CASSVQGRDTEAFF.

V and J are TRBV9 and TRBJ1-1; tentative D call: TRBD1 (6 bases). The CDR3 has 15 residues. Trimming cost V 0 bases and J 0 bases, with 9 bases left between them. The germline V gene has CDR1 SGDLS and CDR2 YYNGEE. The CDR3 sequence is CASSVAGGMNTEAFF. CDR3 nucleotide sequence: TGTGCCAGCAGCGTAGCTGGGGGCATGAACACTGAAGCTTTCTTT.

The chain has TRBV30 and TRBJ1-1; D ambiguous. Per germline, CDR1 GTSNPN and CDR2 SVGIG (reference sequence). The CDR3 runs to 13 residues. V gave up 4 bases and J gave up 2 bases, with 11 bases separating them. The CDR3 DNA reads as TGTGCCTGGAAGCAGGAAGCTAACACTGAAGCTTTCTTT. It specifies CAWKQEANTEAFF.

V gene TRBV4-3 combines with J gene TRBJ2-3, with 7 positions matching TRBD2. CDR1 and CDR2 (germline): LGHNA, YSLEER. CDR3 length: 13 amino acids. V lost 4 bases, J lost 3 bases, and 1 base stayed unmatched. CDR3 amino acids: CASSRRETDTQYF. The CDR3 region has the DNA TGCGCCAGCAGCCGGCGGGAGACAGATACGCAGTATTTT.

J is TRBJ1-1 and V is TRBV7-6; a weak D match, TRBD1 (5 bases). Trimming stripped 3 bases from V and 1 base from J, with 12 bases between. CDR1 and CDR2 (germline): SGHVS, FNYEAQ. The CDR3 sequence is 15 residues long. CDR3 DNA sequence: TGTGCCAGCAGCTTGATCGGGACTCAGAACACTGAAGCTTTCTTT. Its translation: CASSLIGTQNTEAFF.

The table lists this clone with a few counts. The rearrangement uses TRBV6-5 and TRBJ1-6, with 9 bases identical to TRBD1. This CDR3 has 14 residues. The trim removed 7 bases at V and 10 bases at J, leaving 8 bases unmatched. CDR1 and CDR2 (germline): MNHEY, SVGAGI. The CDR3 region has the DNA TGTGCCAGCACTCCGACAGGGGGAGGGTCACCCCTCCACTTT. This codes for CASTPTGGGSPLHF.

The chain links TRBV9 to TRBJ2-1; 12 bases agree with TRBD2. This CDR3 spans 15 amino acids. V was clipped by 3 bases and J by 4 bases; unmatched bases: 2. The germline V gene has CDR1 SGDLS and CDR2 YYNGEE. The CDR3 DNA follows: TGTGCCAGCAGCGCTACTAGCGGGGGGTACAATGAGCAGTTCTTC. Its translation: CASSATSGGYNEQFF.

This chain connects TRBV5-6 to TRBJ2-2, with D uncertain. The V gene's germline CDR1 is SGHDT and CDR2 YYEEEE. This CDR3 has 15 residues. Deletions cut 1 base from V and 6 bases from J, with 13 bases between. CDR3 in amino acids: CASSLYQTVAGELFF. The DNA for the CDR3 is TGTGCCAGCAGCTTGTACCAAACTGTAGCCGGGGAGCTGTTTTTT.

The chain has TRBV28 and TRBJ1-1, with 11 bases lining up with TRBD1. Germline V gene sequence: CDR1 MDHEN, CDR2 SYDVKM. This CDR3 comprises 15 residues. V trimming: 2 bases; J trimming: 4 bases; junction bases outside the gene matches: 3. Here the CDR3 reads CASSLGGQGATEAFF. DNA for the CDR3: TGTGCCAGCAGTTTAGGAGGACAGGGGGCCACTGAAGCTTTCTTT.

The chain couples TRBV28 to TRBJ1-4; 7 bases match TRBD1. Germline CDR1 reads MDHEN; CDR2 reads SYDVKM. The V gene end was trimmed by 5 bases and the J gene end by 3 bases; junction bases not matched to a gene: 9. The CDR3 has 16 amino acids. In nucleotides, the CDR3 is TGTGCCAGCAGTGCCCGACAGGGAAGTGCTAATGAAAAACTGTTTTTT. Translation gives CASSARQGSANEKLFF.

The rearrangement joins TRBV28 to TRBJ1-2; the D gene is possibly TRBD1 (5 bases). V lost 6 bases and J 3 bases, leaving 20 bases between the germline ends. The CDR3 is made up of 16 amino acids. Germline CDR1 MDHEN, CDR2 SYDVKM. The CDR3 coding sequence is TGTGCCAGCAGGAGCGGGAGGGGTTTTATTTACTATGGCTACACCTTC. It translates to CASRSGRGFIYYGYTF.

The chain uses TRBV6-5 and TRBJ1-1, with D uncertain. Per the germline V gene, CDR1 is MNHEY and CDR2 is SVGAGI. The CDR3 is 13 residues long. Deletions cut 4 bases from V and 0 bases from J, with 6 bases between. The DNA for the CDR3 is TGTGCCAGCAGTTCCGGGTTGAACACTGAAGCTTTCTTT. The encoded protein is CASSSGLNTEAFF.

This clone is a singleton in its sample. The chain links TRBV30 to TRBJ2-7, with 8 bases fitting TRBD1. The CDR3 loop spans 12 amino acids. Germline CDR1 and CDR2: GTSNPN and SVGIG (reference sequence). V lost 5 bases and J lost 3; bases outside the gene matches: 3. The CDR3 DNA reads as TGTGCCTGGGGACAGGGTGACTACGAGCAGTACTTC. Translation: CAWGQGDYEQYF.

V gene TRBV27 combines with J gene TRBJ1-2; 7 bases line up with TRBD1. This CDR3 spans 14 amino acids. The germline V gene has CDR1 MNHEY and CDR2 SMNVEV (reference sequence). J lost 7 bases, V lost 3 bases, and 8 bases had no gene match. As DNA, the CDR3 is TGTGCCAGCAGTTTCCTCGAGGGGGCGGGTGGCTACACCTTC. Amino acids: CASSFLEGAGGYTF.

This rearrangement joins TRBV29-1 to TRBJ1-2; 9 bases are a match to TRBD1. CDR3 length: 15 amino acids. Germline V lookup: CDR1 SQVTM, CDR2 ANQGSEA. The V segment lost 3 bases and the J segment 2 bases; nucleotides outside the gene matches: 7. The CDR3 here is CSVEGLTGGNYGYTF. CDR3 nucleotides: TGCAGCGTTGAGGGGTTGACAGGGGGGAACTATGGCTACACCTTC.

The gene calls are TRBV4-2 and TRBJ2-3, with D tentatively TRBD2 (6 bases). The CDR3 consists of 18 residues. The V end was cut by 0 bases, the J end by 0 bases, with 16 bases between. Germline V gene sequence: CDR1 LGHNA, CDR2 YNFKEQ. The CDR3 nucleotides are TGTGCCAGCAGCCAAGATGGGGGATCGGGGGTAAGCACAGATACGCAGTATTTT. It codes for CASSQDGGSGVSTDTQYF.

The chain couples TRBV30 to TRBJ1-3, with D possibly matching TRBD1 (5 bases). Trimming left V 0 bases short and J 0 bases short, with 12 bases between. The length of the CDR3 is 16 residues. In germline, CDR1 is GTSNPN, CDR2 SVGIG (reference sequence). The CDR3 loop reads CAWSVQAPRSGNTIYF. As DNA, the CDR3 is TGTGCCTGGAGTGTACAGGCACCACGCTCTGGAAACACCATATATTTT.

The chain links TRBV6-1 to TRBJ2-2; 7 bases are a match to TRBD1. Unmatched junction bases numbered 12, after V lost 10 bases and J lost 7 bases. This CDR3 comprises 14 residues. Germline CDR1 and CDR2: MNHNS and SASEGT. The CDR3 coding sequence is TGTGCCATCACCACAGGGGAAGAGAGCGGGGAGCTGTTTTTT. Its translation is CAITTGEESGELFF.

The chain recombines TRBV2 with TRBJ1-2, with a possible D match to TRBD1 (5 bases). V was pared by 5 bases and J by 4 bases, with 11 bases between. Germline V gives CDR1 SNHLY, CDR2 FYNNEI. CDR3 length equals 13 residues. CDR3 residues: CASSSGWAYGYTF. The CDR3, as DNA: TGTGCCAGCAGTTCAGGGTGGGCCTATGGCTACACCTTC.

This clone was detected only a few times. The chain recombines TRBV30 with TRBJ1-2; possibly TRBD1 for D (6 bases). The CDR3 is made up of 16 amino acids. V lost 2 bases, J lost 1 base, and 17 bases lay in between. The germline V gene encodes CDR1 GTSNPN and CDR2 SVGIG (reference sequence). CDR3 nucleotides: TGTGCCTGGAGTACCCCCCGGACAGAGCTTAACTATGGCTACACCTTC. This codes for CAWSTPRTELNYGYTF.

The chain has TRBV9 and TRBJ2-1, with 8 bases lining up with TRBD2. CDR1 and CDR2 (germline): SGDLS, YYNGEE. V lost 6 bases to trimming and J lost 6 bases; unmatched junction nucleotides: 5. The CDR3 spans 13 residues. The CDR3 loop is CASTAGVSNEQFF. The CDR3 coding sequence is TGTGCCAGCACAGCGGGAGTCTCCAATGAGCAGTTCTTC. The entire variable domain, with the rest obtained from reference TRBV9 and TRBJ2-1, is as follows: DSGVTQTPKHLITATGQRVTLRCSPRSGDLSVYWYQQSLDQGLQFLIQYYNGEERAKGNILERFSAQQFPDLHSELNLSSLELGDSALYFCASTAGVSNEQFFGPGTRLTVL.

J is TRBJ2-3 and V is TRBV9; D not certain. CDR3 length equals 16 residues. Germline CDR1 and CDR2: SGDLS and YYNGEE. Trimming took 4 bases from V and 5 from J, leaving 20 bases between them. In DNA, the CDR3 is TGTGCCAGCAGCCCGCCCGGGTGGAGTCCGGGAGATACGCAGTATTTT. Protein: CASSPPGWSPGDTQYF.